The 27 T cell receptor beta chains reported below all come from one sample, sequenced in a study of regulatory T cells in long-lasting Graves disease. Through Arm-PCR of CDR3 regions and iRepertoire HTBI primers, TCR beta libraries were built. TCRdb redid the calling of the multiplex PCR reads with MiXCR, one entry per CDR3 protein. The profile shows about 470,000 distinct CDR3 sequences, around 15% of them singletons. The time point: newly diagnosed GD, antithyroid drugs for less than 3 months. PBMC-extracted RNA yielded the TCR library. These data were likewise used in another study, on T cells in Graves' hyperthyroidism and ophthalmopathy.

Sample: peripheral blood mononuclear cells (PBMCs), taken at new diagnosis, from a patient treated with antithyroid drugs. These receptor sequences come from a man between 40 and 49 years old with Graves disease.

This clonotype was counted only a few times. The chain recombines TRBV24-1 with TRBJ2-3; D may match TRBD1 or TRBD2 (6 bases each). The ends were cut back, 4 bases at V and 0 bases at J, with 13 bases in the middle. In germline, CDR1 is KGHDR, CDR2 SFDVKD. The CDR3 spans 16 residues. The DNA for the CDR3 is TGTGCCACCAGTGAGGGGGGCGGAACTAGCACAGATACGCAGTATTTT. Protein: CATSEGGGTSTDTQYF.

This clonotype was counted ten times or more. This chain connects TRBV11-3 to TRBJ2-5; 8 bases are shared with TRBD2. The junction had 6 bases not matched to a gene; V was cut back by 4 bases and J by 5 bases. The CDR3 is 14 residues long. Germline V gene lookup returns CDR1 SGHNT and CDR2 YENEEA. The CDR3 loop reads CASSSGTSMETQYF. The CDR3, as DNA: TGTGCCAGCAGCTCAGGGACTAGTATGGAGACCCAGTACTTC.

This clonotype has just a few counts. This chain uses TRBV27 with TRBJ1-1, with a weak D call TRBD1 (6 bases). V was pared by 3 bases and J by 6 bases, with 14 bases between. This CDR3 is 14 amino acids long. CDR1 is MNHEY and CDR2 is SMNVEV in the germline V gene (reference sequence). As DNA, the CDR3 is TGTGCCAGCAGTTTTGGGGGGCCGTATTCTGAAGCTTTCTTT. Amino acid sequence: CASSFGGPYSEAFF.

This clonotype turned up a few times. The V and J genes are TRBV20-1 and TRBJ1-1; the D is unclear. The V gene lost 7 bases and the J gene lost 1 base, with 7 bases spanning the gap. Germline values: CDR1 DFQATT, CDR2 SNEGSKA (reference sequence). The CDR3 contains 11 residues. Written as DNA, the CDR3 is TGCAGTGAGGGTGGGAACACTGAAGCTTTCTTT. It translates to CSEGGNTEAFF.

The CDR3 DNA reads as TGTGCCAGCTACCCGGGCCCGGGCCACTCTGGAAACACCATATATTTT. This translates into CASYPGPGHSGNTIYF. The chain is built from TRBV2 and TRBJ1-3; D is unresolved. The CDR3 is 16 residues long. The germline gives CDR1 SNHLY, CDR2 FYNNEI. V lost 8 bases, J lost 0 bases, and 17 bases lay in between.

For this clonotype: With a much larger clone just one base away, this may be a read error. The gene calls are TRBV7-9 and TRBJ2-7, with D uncertain. Trimming cost V 1 base and J 2 bases, with 9 bases left between them. The germline V gene encodes CDR1 SEHNR and CDR2 FQNEAQ (reference sequence). The CDR3 contains 14 residues. CDR3 loop: CASSLDRDPYEQYF. The CDR3 DNA reads as TGTGCCAGCAGCTTAGACAGAGACCCCTACGAGCAGTACTTC.

In this sample, this clonotype turned up a few times. The J gene is TRBJ2-7, the V gene TRBV20-1, with 11 bases fitting TRBD1. CDR3 length: 16 residues. Germline loops: CDR1 DFQATT, CDR2 SNEGSKA (reference sequence). In nucleotides, the CDR3 is TGCTCCGGCGGGGTTTGGACAGGGGGCCTTCATTACGAGCAGTACTTC. Protein product: CSGGVWTGGLHYEQYF.

In its sample, this clonotype was seen a few times. This chain uses TRBV6-1 with TRBJ1-5; TRBD1 might be the D (5 bases). V gave up 8 bases and J gave up 3 bases, with 17 bases separating them. The CDR3 has 15 amino acids. CDR1 is MNHNS, CDR2 SASEGT, per germline. The CDR3 reads CASSNPGSHNQPQHF. DNA for the CDR3: TGTGCCAGCTCCAACCCAGGGAGCCACAATCAGCCCCAGCATTTT.

The chain recombines TRBV7-9 with TRBJ2-1; TRBD2 matches at 12 bases. V trimming: 3 bases; J trimming: 6 bases; junction bases outside the gene matches: 6. Germline V gene data show CDR1 as SEHNR and CDR2 as FQNEAQ (reference sequence). The CDR3 extends over 16 amino acids. DNA for the CDR3: TGTGCCAGCAGCTTTAGAGGACTAGCGGGACCCAATGAGCAGTTCTTC. Translation gives CASSFRGLAGPNEQFF.

Comments on this clonotype: Since a much larger clone is just one base distant, this may be a read error. The V and J genes are TRBV28 and TRBJ1-4; 8 bases are shared with TRBD1. V trimming: 7 bases; J trimming: 1 base; junction bases outside the gene matches: 2. There are 14 residues in the CDR3. Germline CDR1 MDHEN, CDR2 SYDVKM. The CDR3 sequence: CASIGQGTNEKLFF. As DNA, the CDR3 is TGTGCCAGCATAGGACAGGGAACTAATGAAAAACTGTTTTTT.

This clonotype was seen ten or more times. The chain couples TRBV20-1 to TRBJ2-7; 10 nucleotides align to TRBD2. The CDR3 is 14 amino acids. V lost 1 base, J lost 5 bases, and 5 bases stayed unmatched. Per germline, CDR1 DFQATT and CDR2 SNEGSKA (reference sequence). CDR3 residues: CSARVASGSNEQYF. As DNA, the CDR3 is TGCAGTGCTAGAGTGGCTAGCGGGAGCAACGAGCAGTACTTC.

The table lists this clonotype with a count of one. The J gene is TRBJ1-5, the V gene TRBV2; D not certain. The germline gives CDR1 SNHLY, CDR2 FYNNEI. Trimming took off 7 bases at V and 6 bases at J, with 10 bases between the two ends. This CDR3 has 12 amino acids. DNA of the CDR3: TGTGCCAGCAAACGTTTTGGTCAGCCCCAGCATTTT. It yields the protein CASKRFGQPQHF.

This clonotype was seen repeatedly, ten times or more. This chain links TRBV3-1 with TRBJ2-1, with 10 bases aligning to TRBD1. The CDR3 is 16 residues long. The trim removed 1 base at V and 8 bases at J, leaving 8 bases unmatched. Germline V gives CDR1 LGHDT, CDR2 YNNKEL (reference sequence). CDR3 protein: CASSQGATGGGYEQFF. The DNA for the CDR3 is TGTGCCAGCAGCCAAGGGGCGACAGGGGGCGGGTATGAGCAGTTCTTC.

Here the CDR3 DNA reads TGTGCCAGCAGTGCCAGGGGAATTCGGGACACCGGGGAGCTGTTTTTT. Encoded protein: CASSARGIRDTGELFF. The chain combines TRBV6-1 with TRBJ2-2; a possible D gene is TRBD1 (6 bases). V was clipped by 4 bases and J by 3 bases, with 15 bases between them. Per the germline V gene, CDR1 is MNHNS and CDR2 is SASEGT. CDR3 length equals 16 residues.

This rearrangement joins TRBV12-3 or TRBV12-4 to TRBJ2-1; D might be TRBD2 (7 bases). CDR3 length equals 14 residues. Trimming left V 6 bases short and J 7 bases short, with 16 bases between. The chain's CDR3 is CASSAGTTGNEQFF. The CDR3 region has the DNA TGTGCCAGCAGCGCAGGGACTACAGGGAATGAGCAGTTCTTC.

This clonotype was counted between two and nine times. No conserved phenylalanine or tryptophan ends this CDR3, so it is likely a read error. The V gene is TRBV28, the J gene TRBJ2-5; 8 bases are a match to TRBD2. In germline, CDR1 is MDHEN, CDR2 SYDVKM. Trimming at V came to 8 bases and at J to 8 bases, leaving 13 bases not matched to a gene. The CDR3 length is 14 residues. CDR3 DNA: TGTGCCAGCCATTCAAGCGGGAGAAGTCTTACCCAGTACTCC. Its protein is CASHSSGRSLTQYS.

In its sample, this clonotype was seen many times. This CDR3 reads CASSFTTSSGANVLTF. The CDR3 region has the DNA TGTGCCAGCAGTTTCACAACATCATCTGGGGCCAACGTCCTGACTTTC. This chain joins TRBV6-9 and TRBJ2-6; unclear D gene. The CDR3 sequence is 16 residues long. Trimming cost V 4 bases and J 1 base, with 11 bases left between them. CDR1 and CDR2 (germline): MNHGY, SVAAGI.

This clonotype was observed many times. This chain connects TRBV11-2 to TRBJ1-1; D is unresolved. V was shortened by 6 bases and J by 1 base, with 12 bases between the two germline ends. CDR3 length equals 14 residues. The germline CDR1 and CDR2 sequences are SGHAT and FQNNGV. The CDR3 bases are TGTGCCAGCAGTTTAAGGGCAACGAACACTGAAGCTTTCTTT. Translation gives CASSLRATNTEAFF.

This clonotype was recorded many times. The chain has TRBV12-3 or TRBV12-4 and TRBJ1-5; D not certain. The CDR3 length is 13 residues. V lost 3 bases and J 6 bases, leaving 9 bases between the germline ends. The CDR3 bases are TGTGCCAGCAGTTTTCTTCGAGGTCAGCCCCAGCATTTT. Translation: CASSFLRGQPQHF.

There are many counts of this clonotype. The chain employs TRBV28 and TRBJ1-1; a possible D gene is TRBD1 (6 bases). CDR1 and CDR2 (germline): MDHEN, SYDVKM. There are 14 residues in the CDR3. Trimming stripped 2 bases from V and 3 bases from J, with 10 bases between. CDR3 DNA sequence: TGTGCCAGCAGTTTACAGGGGTGGTACACTGAAGCTTTCTTT. Residues: CASSLQGWYTEAFF.

This clonotype occurred a few times. CDR3 protein: CASTPIPGTTSSGANVLTF. As DNA, the CDR3 is TGCGCCAGCACCCCTATCCCGGGGACTACAAGCTCTGGGGCCAACGTCCTGACTTTC. The J gene is TRBJ2-6, the V gene TRBV4-1, with 7 bases matching TRBD2. V shed 7 bases and J 0 bases; nucleotides not matched to a gene: 15. CDR1 and CDR2 (germline): MGHRA, YSYEKL. CDR3 length: 19 amino acids.

This clonotype was detected once. One base away lies a much larger clone, so this may be a sequencing read error. The chain's CDR3 is CASTEGGTQETQYF. Written as DNA, the CDR3 is TGTGCCAGCACCGAGGGAGGGACTCAAGAGACCCAGTACTTC. V usage is TRBV12-3 or TRBV12-4 and J usage is TRBJ2-5; 7 bases line up with TRBD2. Trimming at V came to 7 bases and at J to 2 bases, leaving 7 bases not matched to a gene. The CDR3 is 14 residues long.

Turning to this clonotype: At one end the junction does not follow the germline gene, possibly because of a read error. The chain has TRBV5-1 and TRBJ1-2, with 12 nucleotides matching TRBD1. The CDR3 sequence is 16 residues long. Germline CDR1 and CDR2: SGHRS and YFSETQ. CDR3 sequence: CASSPGTGGYGYGYTF. CDR3 nucleotide sequence: TGTGCCAGCAGCCCCGGGACAGGGGGCTATGGTTATGGCTACACCTTC.

This clonotype has just a few counts. The chain has TRBV19 and TRBJ2-1; perhaps D is TRBD1 or TRBD2 (5 bases each). The germline V gene has CDR1 LNHDA and CDR2 SQIVND (reference sequence). V lost 4 bases and J lost 6, with 16 bases in between. This CDR3 is built from 15 residues. CDR3 sequence (DNA): TGTGCCAGTAGTAGTGGGACCGAGGTGGGCAATGAGCAGTTCTTC. Translating it yields CASSSGTEVGNEQFF.

The CDR3 sequence is CASSQVGSNYGYTF. The CDR3 bases are TGTGCCAGCAGCCAAGTGGGCAGCAACTATGGCTACACCTTC. The chain combines TRBV4-2 with TRBJ1-2; D gene ambiguous. The length of the CDR3 is 14 residues. The ends were cut back, 1 base at V and 2 bases at J, with 8 bases in the middle. The germline gives CDR1 LGHNA, CDR2 YNFKEQ.

The chain carries TRBV25-1 and TRBJ2-6; possible D gene TRBD2, 5 bases. Germline loops: CDR1 MGHDK, CDR2 SYGVNS. This CDR3 contains 14 residues. Trimming left V 1 base short and J 9 bases short, with 10 bases between. CDR3 region: CASSESGRGNVLTF. The CDR3 DNA is TGTGCCAGCAGTGAATCTGGGAGAGGCAACGTCCTGACTTTC.

Only a few counts were recorded for this clonotype. The rearrangement joins TRBV6-1 to TRBJ2-7; 11 nucleotides match TRBD1. Per germline, CDR1 MNHNS and CDR2 SASEGT. V shed 4 bases and J 7 bases; nucleotides not matched to a gene: 6. This CDR3 region has 14 residues. CDR3 sequence (DNA): TGTGCCAGCAGTGGGACAGGGGGCGCGGGGGAGCAGTACTTC. Protein sequence: CASSGTGGAGEQYF.